This T cell receptor (beta chain) was documented in a study of STAT5B mutations in CD4+ large granular lymphocyte leukemia (dated by TCRdb to 2021 to 2024). Notes on the research overall: Among healthy controls, the CDR3 'QG' motif was associated with a particular HLA allele. Flow cytometry on FACSCanto II or FACSVerse confirmed that purified fractions exceeded 95% purity among lymphocytes. The TCRbeta repertoires of CD4+ T-cell large granular lymphocyte leukemia patients were compared with the TCRbeta repertoires of healthy blood donors.

TCRbeta rearrangements were sequenced from genomic DNA using the immunoSEQ assay at survey resolution. Under the source paper's analysis protocol: In the TCR sequencing data, the smallest productive clonotype frequency that could be detected was 2.59 x 10-5. Only productive TCRbeta rearrangements, defined as complete and in-frame sequences, were included in the analyses. The clonality of each sample was calculated as Simpson clonality in the immunoSEQ Analyzer version 3.0. Clones were binned by frequency as very rare, small, medium, large (1-20%) or hyperexpanded (>20%). Generation probabilities were estimated with OLGA 1.2.3, V-gene circos plots were made with VDJtools, specificities were looked up in VDJdb, and CDR3 motifs were identified with GLIPH. Here the immuneACCESS table is served through TCRdb, limited to in-frame sequences with V and J called. Missing clones are a known gap in these copies; in checked studies unresolved V genes cover under half, and the rest lacks a known reason. V, J and clone size are those of that table, while D and trimming were read from the DNA. The sample contains fewer than 40,000 clones, about three quarters of them found a single time. The top ten clonotypes cover roughly 2.1% of the sample.

Taken from cysteine to phenylalanine, the CDR3 has 16 residues. The CDR3 DNA has 48 bases and is translated from base 1. The germline V gene sets CDR1 to WSHSY and CDR2 to SAAADI. Deletion took 0 bases off V and 5 bases off J, with a span of 16 bases between the germline ends. On this clone itself: Its antigen is unknown. One base away there is no much larger clone; base qualities are not given.

Points the paper makes about the study in general: Compared with healthy CD4+ repertoires, CD4-sorted patient repertoires appeared more clonal, and this difference remained even after the putative leukemic clones were removed. Main leukemic clonotypes were private to each patient, although over 20% appeared at low frequency in other patients' non-leukemic repertoires. TRBV06-family usage was enriched among the top patient clones (8/27) compared with healthy controls (2/35). The data were not HLA-matched, and the relatively small sample size could explain the higher clonality seen in CD4+ compared with CD8+ T-LGLL.

The healthy controls were 37 blood donors, and the buffy coats of these donors were supplied by the Finnish Red Cross blood service. All TCR-sequenced material derived from peripheral blood: patient blood samples and healthy donor buffy coats. Ficoll-Hypaque gradient centrifugation was used to isolate peripheral blood mononuclear cells. CD4+ cells were magnetically purified from the buffy coats of healthy controls. The Gentra Puregene Cell and Tissue kit was used to extract genomic DNA, and a Qubit 2.0 fluorometer was used to measure the amount of genomic DNA. The sample was CD4+ T cells from blood buffy coats. The chain uses TRBV10-2 and TRBJ1-1, with TRBD1 tentatively as D gene (5 bases match). This clonotype was sampled from a human donor in good health. The nucleotide sequence reads as follows: TGCGCCAGCAGTGAGTCAGGGACCTCCCAGGGTACTGAAGCTTTCTTT. This is translated as CASSESGTSQGTEAFF.